These 2 T cell receptor beta chains share one sample of origin, sequenced in a study of blood T cell repertoires in COVID-19 (dated by TCRdb to the early 2020s). Libraries came from the immunoSEQ multiplex PCR assay. TCRdb took over this immuneACCESS table, retaining in-frame rearrangements with V and J assigned. Such tables are incomplete; in checked studies, under half of the missing clones stem from an unresolved V gene, and the remainder is unexplained. This sample lists 210,000 or so clones; 65% to 85% were detected once. The top ten constitute 3.5% to 4.5% of the sample. The source material was PBMCs or T cells enriched from blood (not recorded which). The receptors derive from a man aged 25 to 40 with acute COVID-19.

The rearrangement uses TRBV9 and TRBJ1-1, with unresolved D. V was cut by 0 bases and J by 0 bases, with 6 bases left in between. Germline CDR1 and CDR2: SGDLS and YYNGEE. The CDR3 sequence is 14 residues long. This chain's CDR3 is CASSVAQLNTEAFF. CDR3 bases: TGTGCCAGCAGCGTAGCCCAATTGAACACTGAAGCTTTCTTT.

The genes are TRBV12-3 or TRBV12-4 and TRBJ1-2, with D possibly matching TRBD1 (6 bases). V gave up 8 bases and J gave up 3 bases, with 10 bases separating them. CDR3 length: 12 residues. The CDR3 region is CASQGIDYGYTF. The CDR3 DNA sequence: TGTGCCAGCCAGGGGATCGACTATGGCTACACCTTC.